One sample yielded the 24 T cell receptor beta chains listed below, sequenced in a study of shared clonotypes between healthy human individuals. Produced via immunoSEQ multiplex PCR; TCRdb's table is partial and in-frame only. The table lists around 700,000 clones, around two thirds of them singletons. The specimen was memory CD4+ T cells sorted from blood. Subset: CD45RA-negative fraction. Receptors were obtained from a woman between 25 and 40 years old in good health.

The V call is TRBV11-2, the J call TRBJ2-2; D remains ambiguous. Deletions cut 1 base from V and 6 bases from J, with 12 bases between. This CDR3 is 15 amino acids long. Germline CDR1 reads SGHAT; CDR2 reads FQNNGV. Here the CDR3 reads CASSLVGSGPGELFF. In nucleotides, the CDR3 is TGTGCCAGCAGCTTAGTGGGGTCAGGCCCCGGGGAGCTGTTTTTT.

The chain combines TRBV5-6 with TRBJ2-7; 7 positions match TRBD2. Germline V gives CDR1 SGHDT, CDR2 YYEEEE. The V gene end was trimmed by 5 bases and the J gene end by 4 bases; junction bases not matched to a gene: 9. The CDR3 runs to 14 residues. The CDR3 DNA reads as TGTGCCAGCAGGCGAGCGGGACGGCGTTACGAGCAGTACTTC. Encoded protein: CASRRAGRRYEQYF. The full variable domain, completed using reference TRBV5-6 and TRBJ2-7, is DAGVTQSPTHLIKTRGQQVTLRCSPKSGHDTVSWYQQALGQGPQFIFQYYEEEERQRGNFPDRFSGHQFPNYSSELNVNALLLGDSALYLCASRRAGRRYEQYFGPGTRLTVT.

A single count supports this clone. This chain links TRBV28 with TRBJ1-4; the match to TRBD1 covers 7 bases. The V and J ends lost 6 bases and 5 bases, in that order; junction bases with no gene match: 6. Germline loops: CDR1 MDHEN, CDR2 SYDVKM. This CDR3 has 14 amino acids. CDR3 nucleotide sequence: TGTGCCAGCAGGGGGACAGTTCTAAATGAAAAACTGTTTTTT. Protein: CASRGTVLNEKLFF. The full variable domain, with the rest looked up from reference TRBV28 and TRBJ1-4, is DVKVTQSSRYLVKRTGEKVFLECVQDMDHENMFWYRQDPGLGLRLIYFSYDVKMKEKGDIPEGYSVSREKKERFSLILESASTNQTSMYLCASRGTVLNEKLFFGSGTQLSVL.

This sequence joins TRBV5-1 and TRBJ2-7; the match to TRBD2 covers 9 bases. Per the germline V gene, CDR1 is SGHRS and CDR2 is YFSETQ. The CDR3 runs to 17 residues. The V segment lost 0 bases and the J segment 3 bases; nucleotides outside the gene matches: 10. Here the CDR3 reads CASSLAGSSGSYYEQYF. The CDR3 DNA is TGCGCCAGCAGCTTGGCCGGGAGTAGCGGGAGTTACTACGAGCAGTACTTC.

This chain joins TRBV5-1 and TRBJ2-7; unclear D gene. Trimming removed 0 bases from V and 3 bases from J, with 7 bases in between. This CDR3 is 13 amino acids long. In germline, CDR1 is SGHRS, CDR2 YFSETQ. The CDR3, as DNA: TGCGCCAGCAGCTTGGAAGTTCACTACGAGCAGTACTTC. Amino acid sequence: CASSLEVHYEQYF.

The chain is built from TRBV28 and TRBJ1-5; 8 bases map to TRBD1. Trimming removed 3 bases from V and 5 bases from J; junction bases left unmatched: 9. From germline, CDR1 is MDHEN and CDR2 SYDVKM. The length of the CDR3 is 16 residues. The CDR3 loop reads CASSFRDRPPHQPQHF. The CDR3 DNA reads TGTGCCAGCAGTTTCCGGGACAGGCCCCCGCATCAGCCCCAGCATTTT. The entire variable domain, with the rest obtained from reference TRBV28 and TRBJ1-5, is as follows: DVKVTQSSRYLVKRTGEKVFLECVQDMDHENMFWYRQDPGLGLRLIYFSYDVKMKEKGDIPEGYSVSREKKERFSLILESASTNQTSMYLCASSFRDRPPHQPQHFGDGTRLSIL.

The chain links TRBV28 to TRBJ1-5, with 11 bases that match TRBD1. From germline, CDR1 is MDHEN and CDR2 SYDVKM. CDR3 length equals 17 residues. After removal of 4 bases from V and 0 bases from J, the junction contained 5 bases not matched to a gene. The CDR3 coding sequence is TGTGCCAGCAGTTCCGGGACAGGGGGTCATAGCAATCAGCCCCAGCATTTT. Translation: CASSSGTGGHSNQPQHF.

This sequence joins TRBV2 and TRBJ1-2, with a tentative D call TRBD1 (5 bases). V dropped 3 bases and J dropped 8 bases, with 16 bases sitting between them. Germline CDR1 SNHLY, CDR2 FYNNEI. The CDR3 runs 14 residues. In DNA, the CDR3 is TGTGCCAGCAGTGAGGCAGGGCGCGGAAGAGGCTACACCTTC. Translating gives CASSEAGRGRGYTF.

The V call is TRBV28, the J call TRBJ1-2; D not resolved. With 10 bases removed from V and 3 bases from J, the gap between germline ends came to 6 bases. The CDR3 is made up of 10 amino acids. Germline lookup yields CDR1 MDHEN and CDR2 SYDVKM. This chain's CDR3 is CATSYYGYTF. The CDR3 bases are TGTGCCACCAGCTACTATGGCTACACCTTC.

V is TRBV25-1 and J is TRBJ1-4; 7 positions agree with TRBD1. The junction had 4 bases not matched to a gene; V was cut back by 0 bases and J by 0 bases. The length of the CDR3 is 17 residues. Germline lookup yields CDR1 MGHDK and CDR2 SYGVNS. In DNA form, the CDR3 reads TGTGCCAGCAGTGAATATAACAGGGGATCAACTAATGAAAAACTGTTTTTT. It specifies CASSEYNRGSTNEKLFF.

This clone has a single count. J is TRBJ2-3 and V is TRBV4-1, with TRBD2 matching over 8 bases. This CDR3 is built from 14 residues. Germline loops: CDR1 MGHRA, CDR2 YSYEKL. Trimming cost V 4 bases and J 3 bases; bases outside gene matches: 3. The CDR3 reads CASSLRLATDTQYF. CDR3 sequence (DNA): TGCGCCAGCAGCCTGAGACTAGCGACAGATACGCAGTATTTT.

The chain is built from TRBV7-8 and TRBJ1-5; 7 positions match TRBD1. This CDR3 comprises 14 residues. Germline V gives CDR1 SGHVS, CDR2 FQNEAQ. The junction had 4 bases not matched to a gene; V was cut back by 5 bases and J by 3 bases. Written as DNA, the CDR3 is TGTGCCAGCAGCCCGGGACAGAACAATCAGCCCCAGCATTTT. Translation gives CASSPGQNNQPQHF.

The chain is built from TRBV2 and TRBJ2-2; D perhaps matches TRBD2 (6 bases). CDR3 length equals 17 residues. V lost 2 bases to trimming and J lost 2 bases, with 15 bases between them. The germline CDR1 and CDR2 sequences are SNHLY and FYNNEI. DNA for the CDR3: TGTGCCAGCAGTGAATTTTGGTCTAGCGAAAACACCGGGGAGCTGTTTTTT. Its protein is CASSEFWSSENTGELFF.

The V and J genes are TRBV5-6 and TRBJ1-1; 12 bases are a match to TRBD1. Trimming cost V 4 bases and J 9 bases; bases outside gene matches: 10. The CDR3 is made up of 15 amino acids. Germline V gene sequence: CDR1 SGHDT, CDR2 YYEEEE. This CDR3 is CASSDSGTGGSQAFF. CDR3 DNA: TGTGCCAGCAGCGATTCCGGGACAGGGGGCTCACAAGCTTTCTTT.

This clone was seen just once. The DNA of the CDR3 is TGTGCCAGCAGTGAAGAGGGAGCAGGGAACCCCTACGAGCAGTACTTC. Translation gives CASSEEGAGNPYEQYF. The chain links TRBV2 to TRBJ2-7; either TRBD1 or TRBD2 may fit D (5 bases each). Germline V gene sequence: CDR1 SNHLY, CDR2 FYNNEI. Between the trimmed V and J ends, which lost 1 base and 2 bases, there was a span of 15 bases. This CDR3 has 16 residues.

Remarks on this clone: Other DNA sequences in this sample translate to the same CDR3. The J gene is TRBJ1-5, the V gene TRBV6-6; D is unresolved. V shed 8 bases and J shed 3 bases, with 8 bases lying between them. Germline V lookup: CDR1 MNHNY, CDR2 SVGAGI (reference sequence). This CDR3 has 12 residues. The chain's CDR3 is CASGRSNQPQHF. As DNA, the CDR3 is TGTGCCAGCGGCAGGTCCAATCAGCCCCAGCATTTT.

CDR3 bases: TGTGCCACCAGCAGGGATAACGGGAGGGCTCGGAAGCAGTTCTTC. This codes for CATSRDNGRARKQFF. This chain uses TRBV15 with TRBJ2-1; 8 nucleotides match TRBD2. CDR1 LNHNV and CDR2 YYDKDF come from the germline V gene (reference sequence). The CDR3 has 15 amino acids. Trimming took 3 bases from V and 11 from J; bases not matched to a gene: 12.

The chain joins TRBV27 to TRBJ1-2; possible D gene TRBD1, 5 bases. The CDR3 length is 17 residues. Looked up from germline, CDR1 is MNHEY and CDR2 is SMNVEV (reference sequence). Trimming removed 5 bases from V and 3 bases from J, with 22 bases in between. CDR3 in amino acids: CASSNRDLRQTHYGYTF. DNA for the CDR3: TGTGCCAGCAGTAACCGGGACTTGAGGCAGACTCACTATGGCTACACCTTC.

V and J are TRBV7-8 and TRBJ2-5; TRBD2 matches at 9 bases. Trimming took 5 bases from V and 1 from J; bases not matched to a gene: 2. The CDR3 is made up of 14 amino acids. Per germline, CDR1 SGHVS and CDR2 FQNEAQ. CDR3 nucleotide sequence: TGTGCCAGCAGCCCGACTAGCGGCCAAGAGACCCAGTACTTC. It encodes CASSPTSGQETQYF.

The chain is built from TRBV5-1 and TRBJ2-2; unclear D gene. Trimming removed 4 bases at V and 3 bases at J, with 7 bases between. There are 13 residues in the CDR3. Per the germline V gene, CDR1 is SGHRS and CDR2 is YFSETQ. The CDR3 coding sequence is TGCGCCAGCAGCCTGGAGCACACCGGGGAGCTGTTTTTT. Residues: CASSLEHTGELFF.

This clone was picked up a small number of times. V usage is TRBV19 and J usage is TRBJ2-5; tentative D call: TRBD2 (5 bases). V shed 3 bases and J shed 3 bases, with 11 bases lying between them. This CDR3 is 14 amino acids long. Looked up from germline, CDR1 is LNHDA and CDR2 is SQIVND (reference sequence). The DNA of the CDR3 is TGTGCCAGTAGTATTATGGCGACTAAAGAGACCCAGTACTTC. This translates into CASSIMATKETQYF.

The CDR3 DNA reads TGTGCCAGCAGCCAAGTCACGGGTAGAGGGATAGCGGGCGGGTCCTACAATGAGCAGTTCTTC. Amino acids: CASSQVTGRGIAGGSYNEQFF. V gene TRBV14 combines with J gene TRBJ2-1, with 7 bases identical to TRBD2. J gave up 1 base and V 1 base, and 19 bases lay outside the gene matches. The germline CDR1 and CDR2 sequences are SGHDN and FVKESK. This CDR3 contains 21 residues.

CDR3 protein: CASSDGQGSNYGYTF. CDR3 nucleotides: TGCGCCAGCAGTGACGGACAGGGGTCTAACTATGGCTACACCTTC. This chain links TRBV10-2 with TRBJ1-2; 9 bases line up with TRBD1. CDR1 is WSHSY, CDR2 SAAADI, per germline. Unmatched junction bases numbered 2, after V lost 3 bases and J lost 0 bases. CDR3 size: 15 residues.

The chain carries TRBV29-1 and TRBJ2-5; D perhaps matches TRBD1 (6 bases). The J call may be mistaken, given a closer DNA end match to TRBJ2-7. Germline values: CDR1 SQVTM, CDR2 ANQGSEA. CDR3 length: 12 residues. The CDR3 loop is CSVTRGFYEQYF. CDR3 DNA: TGCAGCGTCACTAGGGGGTTCTACGAGCAGTACTTC.